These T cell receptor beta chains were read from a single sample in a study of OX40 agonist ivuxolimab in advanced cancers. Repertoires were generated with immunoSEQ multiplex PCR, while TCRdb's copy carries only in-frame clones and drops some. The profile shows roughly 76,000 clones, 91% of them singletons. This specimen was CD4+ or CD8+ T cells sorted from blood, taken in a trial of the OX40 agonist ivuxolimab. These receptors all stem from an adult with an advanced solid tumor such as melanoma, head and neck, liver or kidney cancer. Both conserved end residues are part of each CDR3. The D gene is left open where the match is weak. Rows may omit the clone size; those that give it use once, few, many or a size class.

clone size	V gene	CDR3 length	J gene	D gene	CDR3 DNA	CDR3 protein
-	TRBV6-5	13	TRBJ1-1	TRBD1	TGTGCCAGCAGAAACAGGGGATCAACTGAAGCTTTCTTT	CASRNRGSTEAFF
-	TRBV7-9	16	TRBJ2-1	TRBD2	TGTGCCAGCAGCCCCGGGACTAGCGGGAGCTACAATGAGCAGTTCTTC	CASSPGTSGSYNEQFF
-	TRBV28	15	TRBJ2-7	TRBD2	TGTGCCAGCAGTTTAGGTAGCGGGAGGGGTCGGGAGCAGTACTTC	CASSLGSGRGREQYF
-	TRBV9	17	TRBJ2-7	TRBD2	TGTGCCAGCCACCCAGCGGGAGCGTCCACCGGGCCCTACGAGCAGTACTTC	CASHPAGASTGPYEQYF
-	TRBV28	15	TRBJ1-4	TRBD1	TGTGCCAGCACATCACAGGGGCCAACTAATGAAAAACTGTTTTTT	CASTSQGPTNEKLFF
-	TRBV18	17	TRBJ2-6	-	TGTGCCAGCTCACCATACCCCCTCGGGGCTGGGGCCAACGTCCTGACTTTC	CASSPYPLGAGANVLTF
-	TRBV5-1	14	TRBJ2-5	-	TGCGCCAGCAGCATGTTCAAGCGAGGGGAGACCCAGTACTTC	CASSMFKRGETQYF
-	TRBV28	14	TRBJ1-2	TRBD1	TGTGCCAGCAGTCCCGGGACAGGGGCCTATGGCTACACCTTC	CASSPGTGAYGYTF
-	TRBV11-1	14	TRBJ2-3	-	TGTGCCAGCAGCTTTGGCGGCGCGGGAGATACGCAGTATTTT	CASSFGGAGDTQYF
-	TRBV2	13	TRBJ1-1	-	TGTGCCAGCAGGGTAGGAGTAAGGACTGAAGCTTTCTTT	CASRVGVRTEAFF
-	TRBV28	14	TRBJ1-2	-	TGTGCCAGCAAAAGGCAGGGGAAAACCTATGGCTACACCTTC	CASKRQGKTYGYTF
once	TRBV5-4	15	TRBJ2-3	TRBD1	TGTGCCAGCAGCTACGGACAGGCGATAACAGATACGCAGTATTTT	CASSYGQAITDTQYF
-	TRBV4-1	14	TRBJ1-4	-	TGCGCCAGCAGCCCGCTAACAACTAATGAAAAACTGTTTTTT	CASSPLTTNEKLFF
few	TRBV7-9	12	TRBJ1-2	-	TGTGCCAGCAGCCCTTTGAACTATGGCTACACCTTC	CASSPLNYGYTF
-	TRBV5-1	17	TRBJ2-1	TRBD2	TGCGCCAGCAGCCCGACGGTCTTATCGGGGGGTACCAATGAGCAGTTCTTC	CASSPTVLSGGTNEQFF
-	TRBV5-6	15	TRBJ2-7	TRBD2	TGTGCCAGCAGCGCCGGGACTAGCGGGAGGTACGAGCAGTACTTC	CASSAGTSGRYEQYF
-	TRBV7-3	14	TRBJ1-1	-	TGTGCCAGCAGCTCGCAGACAGGAGGGGCTGAAGCTTTCTTT	CASSSQTGGAEAFF
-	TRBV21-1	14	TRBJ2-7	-	TGTGCCAGCAGCAAAGGAGGGGACTCCTACGAGCAGTACTTC	CASSKGGDSYEQYF
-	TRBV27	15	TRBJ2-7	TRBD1	TGTGCCAGCAGTTTTAATGGACAGGGGGTCCACGAGCAGTACTTC	CASSFNGQGVHEQYF
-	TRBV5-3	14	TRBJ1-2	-	TGTGCCAGAAGCCGTGGGGAGCTCTTCTATGGCTACACCTTC	CARSRGELFYGYTF
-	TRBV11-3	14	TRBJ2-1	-	TGTGCCAGCGGCCGAAGGGGGGGGACCAATGAGCAGTTCTTC	CASGRRGGTNEQFF
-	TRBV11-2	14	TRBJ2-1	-	TGTGCCAGCAGTCCCGCCACCCGGCGGAATGAGCAGTTCTTC	CASSPATRRNEQFF
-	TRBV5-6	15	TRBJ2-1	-	TGTGCCAGCAGCTTGGCCAGGGTTTCCTACAATGAGCAGTTCTTC	CASSLARVSYNEQFF
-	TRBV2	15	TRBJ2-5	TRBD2	TGTGCCAGCAGGCGGTTAGCGGGAGGGAAGGAGACCCAGTACTTC	CASRRLAGGKETQYF
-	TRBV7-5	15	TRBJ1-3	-	TGTGCCAGAAGCCCCCTCGGGGCCAGAGGAAACACCATATATTTT	CARSPLGARGNTIYF
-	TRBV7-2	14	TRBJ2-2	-	TGTGCCAGCAGCTTAGGATATAGCACCGGGGAGCTGTTTTTT	CASSLGYSTGELFF
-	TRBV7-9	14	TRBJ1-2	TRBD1	TGTGCCAGCAGCCCGGGACAGGGAGACTATGGCTACACCTTC	CASSPGQGDYGYTF
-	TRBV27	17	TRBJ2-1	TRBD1	TGTGCCAGCAGTTCGGCCCTCACAGGGGAACCCTACAATGAGCAGTTCTTC	CASSSALTGEPYNEQFF
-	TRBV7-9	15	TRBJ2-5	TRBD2	TGTGCCAGCAGCGTAGGGGGGACTAGCGCAGGGCCCCAGTACTTC	CASSVGGTSAGPQYF
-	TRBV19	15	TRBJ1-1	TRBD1	TGTGCCAGTAGTACAGTAGGGACAGTGAACACTGAAGCTTTCTTT	CASSTVGTVNTEAFF
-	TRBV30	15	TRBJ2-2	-	TGTGCCTGGAATGGGGGGGCCAGAGACACCGGGGAGCTGTTTTTT	CAWNGGARDTGELFF
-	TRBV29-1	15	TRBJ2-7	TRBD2	TGCAGCGTTGACTCCGGGACTAGCGGATCCTACGAGCAGTACTTC	CSVDSGTSGSYEQYF
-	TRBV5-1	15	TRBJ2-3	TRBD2	TGCGCCAGCAGCTGGACTAGCGGGATGGCAGATACGCAGTATTTT	CASSWTSGMADTQYF
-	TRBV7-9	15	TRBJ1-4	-	TGTGCCAGCAGCTTAGCGGTTCCGGCTAATGAAAAACTGTTTTTT	CASSLAVPANEKLFF
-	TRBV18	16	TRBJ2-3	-	TGTGCCAGCTCACCGTCCGGGACCGGAGGGGCAGATACGCAGTATTTT	CASSPSGTGGADTQYF
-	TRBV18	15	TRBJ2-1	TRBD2	TGTGCCAGCTCACCACCGACGCGGGAGACAAATGAGCAGTTCTTC	CASSPPTRETNEQFF
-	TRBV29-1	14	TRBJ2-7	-	TGCAGCGTTGATAAAGGGGGTCTCTCCTACGAGCAGTACTTC	CSVDKGGLSYEQYF
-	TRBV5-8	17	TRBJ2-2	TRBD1	TGTGCCAGCAGCCAAAGGGAACAGGGGGCGCGGACCGGGGAGCTGTTTTTT	CASSQREQGARTGELFF
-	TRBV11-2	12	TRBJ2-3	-	TGTGCCAGCAGCCTACCAGCCCATACGCAGTATTTT	CASSLPAHTQYF
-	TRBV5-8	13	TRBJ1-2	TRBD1	TGTGCCAGCAGCCGGACAGGGCTCTATGGCTACACCTTC	CASSRTGLYGYTF
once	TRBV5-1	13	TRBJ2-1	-	TGCGCCAGCAGCGTTGGGGGGTACAATGAGCAGTTCTTC	CASSVGGYNEQFF
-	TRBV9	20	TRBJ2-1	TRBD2	TGTGCCAGCAGCGTAGCCCCCGGGACTAGCGGGGTGAGCTCCTACAATGAGCAGTTCTTC	CASSVAPGTSGVSSYNEQFF
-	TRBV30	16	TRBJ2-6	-	TGTGCCTGGAGTGTACGGGGTGGTGCCGGGGCCAACGTCCTGACTTTC	CAWSVRGGAGANVLTF
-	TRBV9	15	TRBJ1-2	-	TGTGCCAGCAGCGTAGACCCCGATTTGGACCGCGGCTACACCTTC	CASSVDPDLDRGYTF
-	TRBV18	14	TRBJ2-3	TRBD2	TGTGCCAGCTCACCTTTACTAGCGACAGATACGCAGTATTTT	CASSPLLATDTQYF
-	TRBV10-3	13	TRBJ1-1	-	TGTGCCATCAGCCCCTCGGGGAACACTGAAGCTTTCTTT	CAISPSGNTEAFF
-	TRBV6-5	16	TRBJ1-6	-	TGTGCCAGCAGTTACAGACAGAGCTCCTATAATTCACCCCTCCACTTT	CASSYRQSSYNSPLHF
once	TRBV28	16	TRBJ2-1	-	TGTGCCAGCAACCCACGCGACTGGCGGGTCAGGAATGAGCAGTTCTTC	CASNPRDWRVRNEQFF
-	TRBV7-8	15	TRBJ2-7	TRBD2	TGTGCCAGCAGCTCTTCCGGGACTAAGTCATCCGAGCAGTACTTC	CASSSSGTKSSEQYF
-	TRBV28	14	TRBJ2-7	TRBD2	TGTGCCACCATCCCGGGACTAGCGGGAGGCGAGCAGTACTTC	CATIPGLAGGEQYF
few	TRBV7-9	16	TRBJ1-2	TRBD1	TGTGCCAGCAGCAGGGGGCGAACAGAGCGTGGCTATGGCTACACCTTC	CASSRGRTERGYGYTF
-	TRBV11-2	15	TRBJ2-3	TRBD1	TGTGCCAGCAGCTTACAGGGGGCTAGCACAGATACGCAGTATTTT	CASSLQGASTDTQYF
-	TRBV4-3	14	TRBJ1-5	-	TGCGCCAGCAGCCAAAGGGCAGGGGAGGAGCCCCAGCATTTT	CASSQRAGEEPQHF
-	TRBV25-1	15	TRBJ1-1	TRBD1	TGTGCCAGCAGTGAGCCAGGGGGGGGGCGGTCTGAAGCTTTCTTT	CASSEPGGGRSEAFF
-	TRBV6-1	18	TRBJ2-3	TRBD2	TGTGCCAGCAGTGAAACCCCACTAGCGGGAGGGCCACGGGATACGCAGTATTTT	CASSETPLAGGPRDTQYF